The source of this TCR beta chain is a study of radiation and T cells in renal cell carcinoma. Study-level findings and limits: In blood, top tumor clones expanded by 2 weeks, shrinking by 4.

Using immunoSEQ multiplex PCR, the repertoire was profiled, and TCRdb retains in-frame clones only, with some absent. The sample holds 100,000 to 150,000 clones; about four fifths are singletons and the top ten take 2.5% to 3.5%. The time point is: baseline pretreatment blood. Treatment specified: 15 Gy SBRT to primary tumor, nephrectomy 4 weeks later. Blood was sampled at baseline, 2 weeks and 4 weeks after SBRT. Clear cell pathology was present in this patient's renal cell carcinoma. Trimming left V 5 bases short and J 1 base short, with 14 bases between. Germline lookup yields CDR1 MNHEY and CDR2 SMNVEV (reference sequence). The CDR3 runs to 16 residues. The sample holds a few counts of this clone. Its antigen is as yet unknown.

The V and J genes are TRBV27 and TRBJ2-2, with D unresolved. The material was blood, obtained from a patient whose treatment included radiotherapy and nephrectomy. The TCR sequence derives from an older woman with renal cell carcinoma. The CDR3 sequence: CASSPIGLQNTGELFF. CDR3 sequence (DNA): TGTGCCAGCAGTCCCATCGGTCTACAGAACACCGGGGAGCTGTTTTTT.